These T cell receptor beta chains were read from a single sample in a study of blood T cell repertoires in COVID-19. Clones were sequenced by immunoSEQ multiplex PCR, and TCRdb holds only the in-frame ones, with some missing. Here the sample spans under 500,000 clones, approximately 90% being singletons. Sequencing input: peripheral blood. The receptors stem from a woman in her thirties with acute or convalescent COVID-19. The CDR3 runs from the conserved cysteine through the conserved F or W. Fields, in order: D gene, V gene, J gene, clone size, CDR3 DNA, CDR3 protein. A D gene is named only where the DNA matches it firmly. The size of a clone is reported for some rows only, either as once, few or many, or as a class for expanded clones.

>-|TRBV6-5|TRBJ1-1|once
TGTGCCAGCAGTTTGTCTCGGGCGGGGGGCACTGAAGCTTTCTTT
CASSLSRAGGTEAFF
>-|TRBV6-4|TRBJ2-1|-
TGTGCCAGCCGACGAGGGCCAAGATACAATGAGCAGTTCTTC
CASRRGPRYNEQFF
>TRBD2|TRBV28|TRBJ2-4|-
TGTGCCAGCAGTCCCAGGACTAGCGACATTCAGTACTTC
CASSPRTSDIQYF
>-|TRBV30|TRBJ1-4|once
TGTGCCTGGGGGGCACAGCCAACTAATGAAAAACTGTTTTTT
CAWGAQPTNEKLFF
>-|TRBV6-5|TRBJ2-1|-
TGTGCCAGCAGTTACTCTCACAACAATGAGCAGTTCTTC
CASSYSHNNEQFF
>-|TRBV28|TRBJ2-1|-
TGTGCCAGCAGCTACGCCGGGACCGGGAGTATTAATGAGCAGTTCTTC
CASSYAGTGSINEQFF
>-|TRBV9|TRBJ2-1|-
TGTGCCAGCAGCGTTACCAAAACAGGGATCCACAATGAGCAGTTCTTC
CASSVTKTGIHNEQFF
>TRBD2|TRBV18|TRBJ2-1|once
TGTGCCAGCTCACCACAGACTAGCGGGGGGTACGGTTCCTACAATGAGCAGTTCTTC
CASSPQTSGGYGSYNEQFF
>-|TRBV4-1|TRBJ2-3|-
TGCGCCAGCAGCCAAGATCCCCCGGGAGCTAGCACAGATACGCAGTATTTT
CASSQDPPGASTDTQYF
>-|TRBV24-1|TRBJ1-1|-
TGTGCCACCAGTGGGGGCCCTAGAACTGAAGCTTTCTTT
CATSGGPRTEAFF
>TRBD2|TRBV5-1|TRBJ2-4|-
TGCGCCAGCTTCACCCCAACGACTAGCGGGGGGGCTTGGTCCAAAAACATTCAGTACTTC
CASFTPTTSGGAWSKNIQYF
>-|TRBV5-1|TRBJ2-1|-
TGCGCCAGCAGCCCCAGGGTTTTTGACAATGAGCAGTTCTTC
CASSPRVFDNEQFF
>-|TRBV20-1|TRBJ2-7|-
TGCAGTGCTAGGAGCAGGGGCGAGCAGTACTTC
CSARSRGEQYF
>-|TRBV11-2|TRBJ1-6|-
TGTGCCAGCAGCATCACACAGACAGGATTTTCACCCCTCCACTTT
CASSITQTGFSPLHF
>TRBD2|TRBV5-1|TRBJ2-7|-
TGCGCCAGCAGCTTGGTTCACGGGGGGGTCAACGAGCAGTACTTC
CASSLVHGGVNEQYF
>-|TRBV24-1|TRBJ1-5|-
TGTGCCACCACCCGAACAGGGCGTCAGCCCCAGCATTTT
CATTRTGRQPQHF
>TRBD1|TRBV19|TRBJ2-2|-
TGTGCCAGTAGTACCCCAGGGGGCACCTTCGCGAACACCGGGGAGCTGTTTTTT
CASSTPGGTFANTGELFF
>TRBD2|TRBV5-6|TRBJ2-7|-
TGTGCCAGCAGCTTGATTGGGCGGGGGGTTTCCTACGAGCAGTACTTC
CASSLIGRGVSYEQYF
>-|TRBV3-1/TRBV3-2|TRBJ1-1|-
TGTGCCAGCAGCCAGACGGCGGGAATGAACACTGAAGCTTTCTTT
CASSQTAGMNTEAFF
>-|TRBV9|TRBJ2-1|-
TGTGCCAGCAGCGTATCCTCTAGCTACAATGAGCAGTTCTTC
CASSVSSSYNEQFF
>TRBD2|TRBV4-1|TRBJ2-3|-
TGCGCCAGCAGCCACCGACTAGCCCCTCTGGATACGCAGTATTTT
CASSHRLAPLDTQYF
>-|TRBV4-1|TRBJ2-4|-
TGCGCCAGCAGCCAAGCCCCAAGCGGGCTGGGAGACATTCAGTACTTC
CASSQAPSGLGDIQYF
>-|TRBV2|TRBJ1-4|once
TGTGCCACCCGACAGGTTCACAATGAAAAACTGTTTTTT
CATRQVHNEKLFF
>TRBD2|TRBV30|TRBJ2-7|-
TGTGCCTCCGCTTCTAGCGGGGGGTACTACGAGCAGTACTTC
CASASSGGYYEQYF
>-|TRBV24-1|TRBJ2-1|-
TGTGCCACCAGTGATTATGGCTGGGGCAGTGAGCAGTTCTTC
CATSDYGWGSEQFF
>-|TRBV30|TRBJ1-3|-
TGTGCCGGATACGTCAGCAGGGGAGAGCCTGGAAACACCATATATTTT
CAGYVSRGEPGNTIYF
>-|TRBV2|TRBJ2-7|-
TGTGCCAGCAGTGATTGGAGAACCTACGAGCAGTACTTC
CASSDWRTYEQYF
>TRBD2|TRBV27|TRBJ2-3|-
TGTGCCAGCAGTTCCCTTCGGACTAGCGGGGGGGCCGGCACAGATACGCAGTATTTT
CASSSLRTSGGAGTDTQYF
>-|TRBV5-1|TRBJ2-3|-
TGCGCCAGCGGCCCGTATGCAGATACGCAGTATTTT
CASGPYADTQYF
>-|TRBV21-1|TRBJ1-1|-
TGTGCCAGCAGCTTTGGGCTCAGACAGGAGAACACTGAAGCTTTCTTT
CASSFGLRQENTEAFF
>-|TRBV19|TRBJ2-1|few
TGTGCCAGTAGATCGGTCAATGAGCAGTTCTTC
CASRSVNEQFF
>TRBD1|TRBV19|TRBJ2-2|few
TGTGCCAGTAGTTCCAGACAGGGGGCGGTCGGGGAGCTGTTTTTT
CASSSRQGAVGELFF
>TRBD1|TRBV29-1|TRBJ1-2|once
TGCAGCGTTGAAGATCGCAGACAGGGGGCGATAGCCTATGGCTACACCTTC
CSVEDRRQGAIAYGYTF
>TRBD1|TRBV4-1|TRBJ1-2|-
TGCGCCAGCAGCCAGGCAACCGAGGGACAGCGCTATGGCTACACCTTC
CASSQATEGQRYGYTF